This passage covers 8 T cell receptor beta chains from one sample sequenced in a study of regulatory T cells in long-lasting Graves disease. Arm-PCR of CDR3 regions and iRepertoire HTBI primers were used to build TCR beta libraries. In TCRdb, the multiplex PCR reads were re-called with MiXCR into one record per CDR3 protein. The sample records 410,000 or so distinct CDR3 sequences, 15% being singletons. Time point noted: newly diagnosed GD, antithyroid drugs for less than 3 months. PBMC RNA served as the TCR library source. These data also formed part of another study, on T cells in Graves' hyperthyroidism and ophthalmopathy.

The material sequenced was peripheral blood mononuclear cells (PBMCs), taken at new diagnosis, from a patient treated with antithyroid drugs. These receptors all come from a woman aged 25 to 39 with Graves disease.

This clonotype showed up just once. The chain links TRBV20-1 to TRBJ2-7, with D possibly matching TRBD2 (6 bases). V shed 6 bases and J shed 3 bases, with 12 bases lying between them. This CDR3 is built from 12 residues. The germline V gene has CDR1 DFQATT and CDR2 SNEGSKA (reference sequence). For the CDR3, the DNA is TGCAGTGCCTGGGGTAGCGGCTACGAGCAGTACTTC. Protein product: CSAWGSGYEQYF.

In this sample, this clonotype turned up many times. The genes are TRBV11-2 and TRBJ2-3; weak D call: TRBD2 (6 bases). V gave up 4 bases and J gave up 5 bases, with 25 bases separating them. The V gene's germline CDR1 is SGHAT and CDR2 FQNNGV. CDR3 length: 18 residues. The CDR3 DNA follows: TGTGCCAGCAGCTCCAAATCCGGCGGTTGGAGGGCCGAAGATACGCAGTATTTT. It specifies CASSSKSGGWRAEDTQYF.

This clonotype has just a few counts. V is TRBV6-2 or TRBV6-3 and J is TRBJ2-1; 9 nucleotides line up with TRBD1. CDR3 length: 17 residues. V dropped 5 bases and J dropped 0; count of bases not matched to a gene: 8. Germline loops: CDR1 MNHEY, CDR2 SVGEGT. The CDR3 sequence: CASSEWGGQGSYNEQFF. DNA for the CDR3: TGTGCCAGCAGTGAATGGGGGGGACAGGGCTCCTACAATGAGCAGTTCTTC.

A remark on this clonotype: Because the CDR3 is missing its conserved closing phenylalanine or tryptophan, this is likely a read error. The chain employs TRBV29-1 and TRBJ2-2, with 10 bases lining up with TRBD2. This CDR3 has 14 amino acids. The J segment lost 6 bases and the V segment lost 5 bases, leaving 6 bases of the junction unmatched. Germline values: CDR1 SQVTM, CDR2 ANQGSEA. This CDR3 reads CSVRSGREAGELFL. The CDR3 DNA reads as TGCAGCGTTAGGAGCGGGAGGGAAGCCGGGGAGCTGTTTCTT.

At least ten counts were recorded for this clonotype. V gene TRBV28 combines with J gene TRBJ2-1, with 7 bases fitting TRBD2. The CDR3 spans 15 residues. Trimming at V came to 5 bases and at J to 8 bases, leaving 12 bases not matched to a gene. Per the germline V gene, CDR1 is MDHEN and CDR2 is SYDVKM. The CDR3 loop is CASSPEAGEGYEQFF. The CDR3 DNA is TGTGCCAGCAGTCCTGAGGCGGGAGAGGGGTATGAGCAGTTCTTC.

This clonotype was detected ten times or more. The CDR3 DNA is TGCGCCAGCAGCATCCGGACTAGCGGGAAGGACTCCTACGAGCAGTACTTC. Protein sequence: CASSIRTSGKDSYEQYF. The gene calls are TRBV5-1 and TRBJ2-7, with 12 bases fitting TRBD2. The CDR3 is made up of 17 amino acids. J gave up 0 bases and V 4 bases, and 8 bases lay outside the gene matches. Germline lookup yields CDR1 SGHRS and CDR2 YFSETQ.

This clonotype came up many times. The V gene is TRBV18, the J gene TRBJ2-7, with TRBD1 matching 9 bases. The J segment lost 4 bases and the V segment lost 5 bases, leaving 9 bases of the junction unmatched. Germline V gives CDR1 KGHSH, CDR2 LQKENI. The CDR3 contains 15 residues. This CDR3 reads CASSSQPGQGYEQYF. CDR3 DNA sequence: TGTGCCAGCTCATCACAGCCGGGACAGGGTTACGAGCAGTACTTC.

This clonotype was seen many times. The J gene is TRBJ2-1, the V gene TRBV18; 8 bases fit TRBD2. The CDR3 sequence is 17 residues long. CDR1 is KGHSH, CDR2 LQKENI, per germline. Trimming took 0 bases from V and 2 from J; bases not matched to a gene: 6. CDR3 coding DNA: TGTGCCAGCTCACCACCGACGGGCGGGAGGACCTACAATGAGCAGTTCTTC. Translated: CASSPPTGGRTYNEQFF.